These 19 T cell receptor beta chains originate from one sample sequenced in a study of response to subunit inactivated influenza vaccine. MiXCR, applied by TCRdb to the RT-PCR reads, yields one record per CDR3 protein. The data contain approximately 530,000 distinct CDR3 sequences, less than 8% of them singletons. The sequencing here drew on PBMCs from blood, taken 23 months after vaccination. The source of these receptors is a man between 50 and 69 years old who received an inactivated influenza vaccine.

J is TRBJ1-1 and V is TRBV5-1, with D hard to call. Germline V gene lookup returns CDR1 SGHRS and CDR2 YFSETQ. CDR3 length: 14 amino acids. The V and J ends lost 3 bases and 4 bases respectively, with 13 bases between them. Here the CDR3 DNA reads TGCGCCAGCAGCTCCCAGGATTTTGGCACTGAAGCTTTCTTT. As protein: CASSSQDFGTEAFF.

The rearrangement uses TRBV29-1 and TRBJ2-7; D is undetermined. V lost 4 bases and J lost 7, with 17 bases in between. CDR3 length: 13 residues. Germline V gene data show CDR1 as SQVTM and CDR2 as ANQGSEA. The CDR3 protein is CSVGGPTLSEQYF. Written as DNA, the CDR3 is TGCAGCGTTGGCGGTCCTACCCTTAGTGAGCAGTACTTC.

The gene calls are TRBV4-1 and TRBJ2-1, with 10 bases that match TRBD2. This CDR3 is 14 amino acids long. J gave up 8 bases and V 1 base, and 2 bases lay outside the gene matches. Germline V CDR1 and CDR2: MGHRA, YSYEKL. The CDR3 loop is CASSQAGTSDEQFF. DNA for the CDR3: TGCGCCAGCAGCCAAGCCGGGACTAGCGATGAGCAGTTCTTC.

Only a few counts were recorded for this clonotype. The chain is built from TRBV20-1 and TRBJ2-7, with D hard to call. The V gene's germline CDR1 is DFQATT and CDR2 SNEGSKA (reference sequence). V lost 6 bases to trimming and J lost 3 bases, with 12 bases between them. This CDR3 region has 12 residues. CDR3 residues: CSAPLDHYEQYF. The CDR3 DNA sequence: TGCAGTGCCCCACTGGACCACTACGAGCAGTACTTC.

The J gene is TRBJ1-5, the V gene TRBV12-3 or TRBV12-4; D call uncertain. There are 14 residues in the CDR3. The V end lost 6 bases, the J end lost 10 bases, and 19 bases lay between the germline ends. CDR3 region: CASSPTGAGHPQHF. CDR3 bases: TGTGCCAGCAGCCCGACGGGAGCAGGTCATCCCCAGCATTTT.

The chain recombines TRBV7-2 with TRBJ2-7; TRBD2 might be the D (5 bases). CDR3 length: 15 amino acids. Germline CDR1 SGHTA, CDR2 FQGNSA. Trimming pared 2 bases from V and 1 base from J, leaving 12 bases between. This chain's CDR3 is CASSLLGGRSYEQYF. In DNA, the CDR3 is TGTGCCAGCAGCTTATTGGGCGGGCGATCCTACGAGCAGTACTTC.

The chain links TRBV11-2 to TRBJ2-2, with 7 positions matching TRBD1. Germline V gives CDR1 SGHAT, CDR2 FQNNGV. The junction had 9 bases not matched to a gene; V was cut back by 0 bases and J by 2 bases. CDR3 length: 18 amino acids. Here the CDR3 DNA reads TGTGCCAGCAGCTTAGACCGTACAGGGACAGCAAACACCGGGGAGCTGTTTTTT. Translating gives CASSLDRTGTANTGELFF.

This clonotype appeared many times. The chain has TRBV11-2 and TRBJ2-7; TRBD1 matches at 9 bases. V was pared by 1 base and J by 7 bases, with 5 bases of the junction left unmatched. The CDR3 totals 14 residues. Germline loops: CDR1 SGHAT, CDR2 FQNNGV. This CDR3 is CASSLGDRAGEQYF. CDR3 DNA sequence: TGTGCCAGCAGCTTAGGGGACAGGGCGGGTGAGCAGTACTTC.

This clonotype was seen repeatedly, ten times or more. V and J are TRBV5-5 and TRBJ2-2; the match to TRBD1 covers 9 bases. After removal of 4 bases from V and 3 bases from J, the junction contained 4 bases not matched to a gene. The CDR3 is 15 amino acids. The germline V gene encodes CDR1 SGHKS and CDR2 YYEKEE (reference sequence). In DNA form, the CDR3 reads TGTGCCAGCAGCAGAGGACAGGGGTACACCGGGGAGCTGTTTTTT. Its protein is CASSRGQGYTGELFF. Complete variable domain (other parts from reference TRBV5-5 and TRBJ2-2): DAGVTQSPTHLIKTRGQQVTLRCSPISGHKSVSWYQQVLGQGPQFIFQYYEKEERGRGNFPDRFSARQFPNYSSELNVNALLLGDSALYLCASSRGQGYTGELFFGEGSRLTVL.

There are many counts of this clonotype. The chain recombines TRBV12-3 or TRBV12-4 with TRBJ1-2; 9 bases map to TRBD1. The CDR3 has 14 residues. V was clipped by 6 bases and J by 2 bases; unmatched bases: 4. CDR3 bases: TGTGCCAGCAGCCGGACAGGGGCCAACTATGGCTACACCTTC. Residues: CASSRTGANYGYTF.

The chain employs TRBV18 and TRBJ2-7; tentatively, D is TRBD1 or TRBD2 (5 bases each). Trimming cost V 3 bases and J 7 bases, with 13 bases left between them. Germline assignment: CDR1 KGHSH and CDR2 LQKENI. The length of the CDR3 is 13 residues. The CDR3 nucleotides are TGTGCCAGCTCACCGGGACCCCCTGAGGAGCAGTACTTC. Translation gives CASSPGPPEEQYF.

Only a few counts were recorded for this clonotype. The chain employs TRBV19 and TRBJ1-5, with 7 bases lining up with TRBD1. Germline V lookup: CDR1 LNHDA, CDR2 SQIVND (reference sequence). The CDR3 is made up of 16 amino acids. Trimming cost V 5 bases and J 3 bases; bases outside gene matches: 10. The CDR3, as DNA: TGTGCCAGTAGTGTCGGGACAGTTTCTTTCAATCAGCCCCAGCATTTT. Translation: CASSVGTVSFNQPQHF.

The sample holds many counts of this clonotype. The chain joins TRBV4-1 to TRBJ2-7, with a tentative D call TRBD1 (6 bases). V lost 4 bases and J 5 bases, leaving 12 bases between the germline ends. Germline V lookup: CDR1 MGHRA, CDR2 YSYEKL. The length of the CDR3 is 13 residues. The CDR3: CASSPPNRDEQYF. The CDR3 DNA follows: TGCGCCAGCAGCCCACCGAACAGGGACGAGCAGTACTTC.

This clonotype has more than one count but fewer than ten. The CDR3 DNA reads TGTGCCAGCAGCTGGGAGGGGGGAGAAAATGAGCAGTTCTTC. It yields the protein CASSWEGGENEQFF. The rearrangement links TRBV7-9 to TRBJ2-1; D is possibly TRBD2 (7 bases). The CDR3 contains 14 residues. Germline values: CDR1 SEHNR, CDR2 FQNEAQ (reference sequence). Trimming removed 4 bases from V and 7 bases from J, with 14 bases in between.

In its sample, this clonotype was seen many times. The chain carries TRBV5-1 and TRBJ2-3; no definite D call. Germline CDR1 and CDR2: SGHRS and YFSETQ. CDR3 length: 16 residues. The germline V and J ends were trimmed by 0 bases and 1 base, with 12 bases remaining between them. The CDR3 spells CASSLVAGIGTDTQYF. CDR3 in DNA: TGCGCCAGCAGCTTGGTGGCAGGAATCGGCACAGATACGCAGTATTTT.

This clonotype was seen more than once but under ten times. The chain has TRBV5-1 and TRBJ2-7, with 7 bases identical to TRBD2. Germline V gene sequence: CDR1 SGHRS, CDR2 YFSETQ. V was pared by 3 bases and J by 6 bases, with 9 bases of the junction left unmatched. The length of the CDR3 is 14 residues. The chain's CDR3 is CASSSQTSLSEQYF. In nucleotides, the CDR3 is TGCGCCAGCAGCTCCCAGACTAGCTTGTCCGAGCAGTACTTC.

The CDR3 sequence is CASRAGDSNTGELFF. Here the CDR3 DNA reads TGCGCCAGCAGGGCTGGGGACAGCAACACCGGGGAGCTGTTTTTT. The chain recombines TRBV5-1 with TRBJ2-2; 7 bases agree with TRBD1. J gave up 2 bases and V 5 bases, and 6 bases lay outside the gene matches. Looked up from germline, CDR1 is SGHRS and CDR2 is YFSETQ. The CDR3 is 15 residues long.

This clonotype was found a few times. The chain carries TRBV28 and TRBJ2-1; D is unclear. There are 11 residues in the CDR3. Germline V CDR1 and CDR2: MDHEN, SYDVKM. Between the trimmed V and J ends, which lost 8 bases and 7 bases, there was a span of 9 bases. The CDR3 reads CASLIGNEQFF. CDR3 DNA sequence: TGTGCCAGCCTAATTGGTAATGAGCAGTTCTTC.

This clonotype was seen more than once but under ten times. This rearrangement joins TRBV28 to TRBJ2-1, with 10 nucleotides matching TRBD2. V gave up 3 bases and J gave up 7 bases; unmatched junction bases: 3. The germline gives CDR1 MDHEN, CDR2 SYDVKM. CDR3 size: 14 residues. The CDR3 loop is CASSFKLAGNEQFF. The CDR3 nucleotides read TGTGCCAGCAGTTTTAAACTAGCGGGAAATGAGCAGTTCTTC.